A single TCR beta chain is shown here with its context. Its antigen is not known. These data are taken from a study of blood T cells in healthy people across ages. Trimming took 11 bases from V and 0 from J; bases not matched to a gene: 7. The CDR3 is 15 amino acids. Germline CDR1 reads SNHLY; CDR2 reads FYNNEI. A second PCR of 7 to 11 cycles used a sample-barcoded 5' primer and a J-beta primer mix. Using its own MiXCR run on the 5' RACE reads, TCRdb lists one record per CDR3 protein. The sample lists 1.5 million to 2 million distinct CDR3 sequences; roughly a third were seen once. It was about 10 milliliters of peripheral blood that were drawn from each donor. The amount of total RNA extracted per sample was at least 5.5 micrograms. Findings and caveats of the study: Bulk PBMC profiling left naive and antigen-experienced comparisons inconclusive.

V gene TRBV2 combines with J gene TRBJ2-6; 7 bases match TRBD1. The sequence was collected from a woman aged 25-40 years in good health. The sequenced sample was blood. CDR3 bases: TGTGCCGGAACAGGGGTCCGCTCTGGGGCCAACGTCCTGACTTTC. It encodes CAGTGVRSGANVLTF.